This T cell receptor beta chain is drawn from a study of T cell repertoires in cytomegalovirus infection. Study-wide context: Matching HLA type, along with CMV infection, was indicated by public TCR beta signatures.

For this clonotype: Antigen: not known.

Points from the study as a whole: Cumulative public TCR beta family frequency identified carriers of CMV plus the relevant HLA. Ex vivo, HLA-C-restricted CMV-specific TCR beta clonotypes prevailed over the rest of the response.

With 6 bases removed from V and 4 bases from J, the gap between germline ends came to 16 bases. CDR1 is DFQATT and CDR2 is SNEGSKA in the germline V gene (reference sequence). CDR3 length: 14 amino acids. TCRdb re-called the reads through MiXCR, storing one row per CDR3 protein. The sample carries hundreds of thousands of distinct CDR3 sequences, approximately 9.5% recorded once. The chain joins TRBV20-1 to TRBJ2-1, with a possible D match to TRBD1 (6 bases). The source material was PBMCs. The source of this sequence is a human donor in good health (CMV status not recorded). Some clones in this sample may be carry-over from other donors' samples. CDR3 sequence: CSAGDRKVYNEQFF. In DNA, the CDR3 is TGCAGTGCCGGTGACAGGAAGGTATACAATGAGCAGTTCTTC.